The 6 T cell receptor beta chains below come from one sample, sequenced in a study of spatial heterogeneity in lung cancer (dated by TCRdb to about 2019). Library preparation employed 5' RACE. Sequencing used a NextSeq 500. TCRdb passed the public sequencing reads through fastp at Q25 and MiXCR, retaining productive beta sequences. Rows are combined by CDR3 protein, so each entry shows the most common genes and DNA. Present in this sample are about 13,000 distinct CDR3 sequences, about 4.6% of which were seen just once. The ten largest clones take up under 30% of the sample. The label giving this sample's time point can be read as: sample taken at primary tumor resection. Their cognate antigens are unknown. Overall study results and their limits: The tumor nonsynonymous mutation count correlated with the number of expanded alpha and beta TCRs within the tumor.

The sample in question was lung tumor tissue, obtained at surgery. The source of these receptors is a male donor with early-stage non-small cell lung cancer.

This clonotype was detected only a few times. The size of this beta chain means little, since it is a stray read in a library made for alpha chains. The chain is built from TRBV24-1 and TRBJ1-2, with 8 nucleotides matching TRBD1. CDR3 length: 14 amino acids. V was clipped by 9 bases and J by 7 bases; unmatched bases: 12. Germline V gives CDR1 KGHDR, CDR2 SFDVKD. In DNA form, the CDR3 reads TGTGCCACCTTAAAAGGGGGACAGGTACGTGGCTACACCTTC. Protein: CATLKGGQVRGYTF.

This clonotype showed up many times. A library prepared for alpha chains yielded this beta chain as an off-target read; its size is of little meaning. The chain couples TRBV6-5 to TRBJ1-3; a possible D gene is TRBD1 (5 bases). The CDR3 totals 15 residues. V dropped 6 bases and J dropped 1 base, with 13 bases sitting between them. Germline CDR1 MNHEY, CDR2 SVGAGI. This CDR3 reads CASRRGVWSGNTIYF. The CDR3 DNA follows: TGTGCCAGCAGGCGGGGGGTATGGTCTGGAAACACCATATATTTT.

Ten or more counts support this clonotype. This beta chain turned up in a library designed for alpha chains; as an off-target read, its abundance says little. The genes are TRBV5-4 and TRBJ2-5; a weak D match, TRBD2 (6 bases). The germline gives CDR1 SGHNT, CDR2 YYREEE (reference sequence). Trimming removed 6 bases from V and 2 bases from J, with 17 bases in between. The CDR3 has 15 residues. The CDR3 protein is CASTAGRRIQETQYF. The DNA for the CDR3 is TGTGCCAGCACCGCGGGACGGCGGATTCAAGAGACCCAGTACTTC.

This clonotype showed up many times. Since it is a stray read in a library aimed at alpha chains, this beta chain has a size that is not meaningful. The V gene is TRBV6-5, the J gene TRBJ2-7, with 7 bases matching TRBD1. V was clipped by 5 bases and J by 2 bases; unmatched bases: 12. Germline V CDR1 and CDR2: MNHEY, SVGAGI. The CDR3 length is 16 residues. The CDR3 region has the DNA TGTGCCAGCAGTACTACATTCGGGACAGCTCCCTACGAGCAGTACTTC. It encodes CASSTTFGTAPYEQYF.

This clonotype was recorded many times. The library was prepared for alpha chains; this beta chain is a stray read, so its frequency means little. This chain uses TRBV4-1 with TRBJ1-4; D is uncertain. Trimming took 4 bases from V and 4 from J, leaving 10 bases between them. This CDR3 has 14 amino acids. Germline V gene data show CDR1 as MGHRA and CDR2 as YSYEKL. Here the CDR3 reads CASSPAQINEKLFF. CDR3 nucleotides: TGCGCCAGCAGCCCCGCCCAGATTAATGAAAAACTGTTTTTT.

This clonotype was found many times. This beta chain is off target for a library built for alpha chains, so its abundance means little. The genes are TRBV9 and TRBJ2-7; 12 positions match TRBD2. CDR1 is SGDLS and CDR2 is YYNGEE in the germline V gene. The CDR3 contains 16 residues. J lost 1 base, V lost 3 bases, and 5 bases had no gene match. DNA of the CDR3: TGTGCCAGCAGCGCCGGAGGACTAGCGGGGTCCTACGAGCAGTACTTC. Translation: CASSAGGLAGSYEQYF.